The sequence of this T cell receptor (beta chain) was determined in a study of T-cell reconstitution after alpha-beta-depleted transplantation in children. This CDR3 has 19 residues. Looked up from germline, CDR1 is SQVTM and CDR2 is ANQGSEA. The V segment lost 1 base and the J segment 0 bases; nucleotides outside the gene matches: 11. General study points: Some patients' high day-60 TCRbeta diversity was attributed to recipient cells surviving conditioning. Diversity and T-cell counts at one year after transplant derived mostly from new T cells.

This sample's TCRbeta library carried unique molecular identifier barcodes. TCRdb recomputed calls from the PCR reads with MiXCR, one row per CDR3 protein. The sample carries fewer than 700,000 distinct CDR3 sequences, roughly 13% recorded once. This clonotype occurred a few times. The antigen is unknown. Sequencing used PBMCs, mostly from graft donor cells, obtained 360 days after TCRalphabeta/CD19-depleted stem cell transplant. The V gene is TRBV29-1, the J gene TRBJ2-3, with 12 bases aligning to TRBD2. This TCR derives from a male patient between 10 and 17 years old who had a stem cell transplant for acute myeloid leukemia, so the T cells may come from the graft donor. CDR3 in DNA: TGCAGCGTTGAAGGGAGACTAGCGGGAGCATCGACTAGCACAGATACGCAGTATTTT. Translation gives CSVEGRLAGASTSTDTQYF.